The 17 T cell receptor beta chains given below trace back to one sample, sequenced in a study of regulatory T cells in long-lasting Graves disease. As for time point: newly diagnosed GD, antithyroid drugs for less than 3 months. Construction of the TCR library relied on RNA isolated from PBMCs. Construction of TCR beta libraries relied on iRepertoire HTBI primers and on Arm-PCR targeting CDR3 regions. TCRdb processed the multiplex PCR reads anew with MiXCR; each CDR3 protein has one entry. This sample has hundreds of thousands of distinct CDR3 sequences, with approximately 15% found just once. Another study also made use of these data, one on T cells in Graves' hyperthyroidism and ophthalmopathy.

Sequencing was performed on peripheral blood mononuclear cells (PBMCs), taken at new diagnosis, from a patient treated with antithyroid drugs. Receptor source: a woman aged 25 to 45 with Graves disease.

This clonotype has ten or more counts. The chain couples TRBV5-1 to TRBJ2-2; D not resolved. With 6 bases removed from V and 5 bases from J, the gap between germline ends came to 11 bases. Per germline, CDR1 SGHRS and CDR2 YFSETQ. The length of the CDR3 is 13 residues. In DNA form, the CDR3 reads TGCGCCAGCACCTGGCTCAGAACCGGGGAGCTGTTTTTT. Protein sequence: CASTWLRTGELFF.

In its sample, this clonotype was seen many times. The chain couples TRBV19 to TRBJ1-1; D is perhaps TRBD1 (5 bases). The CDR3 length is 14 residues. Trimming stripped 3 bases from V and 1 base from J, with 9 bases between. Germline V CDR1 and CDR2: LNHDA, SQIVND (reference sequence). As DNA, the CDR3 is TGTGCCAGTAGTATCCTTCAGGGGAACACTGAAGCTTTCTTT. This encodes CASSILQGNTEAFF.

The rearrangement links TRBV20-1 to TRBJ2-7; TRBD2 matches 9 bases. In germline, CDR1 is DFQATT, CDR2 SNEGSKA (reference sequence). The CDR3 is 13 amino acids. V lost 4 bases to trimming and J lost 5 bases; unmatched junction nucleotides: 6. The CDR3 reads CSAIAGVGDEQYF. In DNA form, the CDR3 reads TGCAGTGCTATAGCGGGAGTAGGCGACGAGCAGTACTTC.

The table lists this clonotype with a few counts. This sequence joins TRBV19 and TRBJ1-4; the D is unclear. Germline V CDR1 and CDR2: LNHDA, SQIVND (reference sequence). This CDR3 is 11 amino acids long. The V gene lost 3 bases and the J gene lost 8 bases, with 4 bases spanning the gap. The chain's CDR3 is CASSIGEKLFF. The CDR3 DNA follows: TGTGCCAGTAGTATTGGGGAAAAACTGTTTTTT. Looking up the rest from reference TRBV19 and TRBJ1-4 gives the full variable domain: DGGITQSPKYLFRKEGQNVTLSCEQNLNHDAMYWYRQDPGQGLRLIYYSQIVNDFQKGDIAEGYSVSREKKESFPLTVTSAQKNPTAFYLCASSIGEKLFFGSGTQLSVL.

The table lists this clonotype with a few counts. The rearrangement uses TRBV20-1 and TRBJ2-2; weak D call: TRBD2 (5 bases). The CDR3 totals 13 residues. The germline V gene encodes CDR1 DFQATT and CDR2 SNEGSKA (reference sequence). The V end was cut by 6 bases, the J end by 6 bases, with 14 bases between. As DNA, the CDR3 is TGCAGTGCCGTCCCCGAGGGCGCCGGGGAGCTGTTTTTT. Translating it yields CSAVPEGAGELFF.

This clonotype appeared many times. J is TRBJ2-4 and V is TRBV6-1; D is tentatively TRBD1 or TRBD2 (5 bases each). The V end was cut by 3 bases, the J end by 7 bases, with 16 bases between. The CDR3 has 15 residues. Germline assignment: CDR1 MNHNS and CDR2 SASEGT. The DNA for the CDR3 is TGTGCCAGCAGTGACCCTCGGGGCAGGGAGAACATTCAGTACTTC. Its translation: CASSDPRGRENIQYF.

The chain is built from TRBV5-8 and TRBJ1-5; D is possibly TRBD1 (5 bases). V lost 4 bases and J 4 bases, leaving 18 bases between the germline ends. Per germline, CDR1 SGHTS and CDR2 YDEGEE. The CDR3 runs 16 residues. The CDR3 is CASSPPVQGGNQPQHF. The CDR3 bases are TGTGCCAGCAGCCCGCCCGTGCAGGGCGGTAATCAGCCCCAGCATTTT.

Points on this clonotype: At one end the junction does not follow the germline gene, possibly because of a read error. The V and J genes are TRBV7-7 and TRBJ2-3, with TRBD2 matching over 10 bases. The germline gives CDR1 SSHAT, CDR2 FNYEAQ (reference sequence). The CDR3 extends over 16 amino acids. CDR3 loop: CASSLLAGAGGDTQYF. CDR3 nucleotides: TGTGCTAGCAGTCTTCTAGCGGGAGCGGGAGGAGATACGCAGTATTTT.

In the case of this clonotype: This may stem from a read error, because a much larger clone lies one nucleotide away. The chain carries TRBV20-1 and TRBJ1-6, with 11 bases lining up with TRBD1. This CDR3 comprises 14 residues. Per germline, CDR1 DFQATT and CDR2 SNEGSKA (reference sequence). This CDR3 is CSTRPDRGLSPLHF. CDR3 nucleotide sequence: TGCAGTACTAGACCGGACAGGGGGCTTTCACCCCTCCACTTT.

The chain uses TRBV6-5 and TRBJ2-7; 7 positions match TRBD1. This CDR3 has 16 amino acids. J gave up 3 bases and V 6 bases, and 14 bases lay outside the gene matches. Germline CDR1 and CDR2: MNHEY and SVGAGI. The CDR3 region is CASSLLPGTEVYEQYF. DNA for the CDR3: TGTGCCAGCAGCCTCCTGCCCGGGACAGAAGTCTACGAGCAGTACTTC.

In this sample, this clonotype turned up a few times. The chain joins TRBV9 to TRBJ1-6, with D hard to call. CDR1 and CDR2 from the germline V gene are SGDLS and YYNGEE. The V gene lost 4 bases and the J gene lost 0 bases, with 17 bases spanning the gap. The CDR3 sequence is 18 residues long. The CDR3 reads CASSLRTKRASYNSPLHF. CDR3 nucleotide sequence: TGTGCCAGCAGCCTCCGGACCAAACGGGCCTCCTATAATTCACCCCTCCACTTT.

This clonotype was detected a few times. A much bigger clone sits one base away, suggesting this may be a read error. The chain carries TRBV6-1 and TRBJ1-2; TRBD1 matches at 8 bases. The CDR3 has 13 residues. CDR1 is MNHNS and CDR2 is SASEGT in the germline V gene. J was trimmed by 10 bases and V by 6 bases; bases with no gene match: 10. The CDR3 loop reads CASSPWGTGLYTF. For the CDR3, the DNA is TGTGCCAGCAGCCCCTGGGGGACAGGCCTCTACACCTTC.

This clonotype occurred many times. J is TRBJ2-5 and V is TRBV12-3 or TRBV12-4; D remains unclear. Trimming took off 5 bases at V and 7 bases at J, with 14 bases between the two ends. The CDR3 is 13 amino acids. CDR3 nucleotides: TGTGCCAGCAGTCGTCGGAACGAAGGGACCCAGTACTTC. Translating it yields CASSRRNEGTQYF.

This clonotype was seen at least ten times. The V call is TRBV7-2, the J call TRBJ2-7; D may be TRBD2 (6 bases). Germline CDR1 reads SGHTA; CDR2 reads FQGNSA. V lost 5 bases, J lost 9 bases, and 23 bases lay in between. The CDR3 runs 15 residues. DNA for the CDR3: TGTGCCAGCAGCCAGCAGCGGGCCGATACCTCCGGGCAGTACTTC. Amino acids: CASSQQRADTSGQYF.

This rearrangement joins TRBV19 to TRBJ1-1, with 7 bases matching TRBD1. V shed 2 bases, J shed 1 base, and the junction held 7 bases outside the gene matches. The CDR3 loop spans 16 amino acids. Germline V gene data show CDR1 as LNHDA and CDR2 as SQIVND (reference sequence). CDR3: CASSIRARGWNTEAFF. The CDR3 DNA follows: TGTGCCAGTAGTATAAGGGCCAGGGGGTGGAACACTGAAGCTTTCTTT.

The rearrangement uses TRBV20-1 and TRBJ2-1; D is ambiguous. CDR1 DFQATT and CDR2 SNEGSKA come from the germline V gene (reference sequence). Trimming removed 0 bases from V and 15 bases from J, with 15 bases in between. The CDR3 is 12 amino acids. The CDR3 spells CSARDMSAGMFF. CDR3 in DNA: TGCAGTGCTAGAGATATGAGTGCCGGCATGTTCTTC.

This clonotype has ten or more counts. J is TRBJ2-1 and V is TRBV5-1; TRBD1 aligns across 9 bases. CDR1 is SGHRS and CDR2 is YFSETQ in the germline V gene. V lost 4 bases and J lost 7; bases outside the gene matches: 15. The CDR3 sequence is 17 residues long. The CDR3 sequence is CASSLNNRDRERNEQFF. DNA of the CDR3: TGCGCCAGCAGCCTCAACAACCGGGACAGGGAGAGGAATGAGCAGTTCTTC.